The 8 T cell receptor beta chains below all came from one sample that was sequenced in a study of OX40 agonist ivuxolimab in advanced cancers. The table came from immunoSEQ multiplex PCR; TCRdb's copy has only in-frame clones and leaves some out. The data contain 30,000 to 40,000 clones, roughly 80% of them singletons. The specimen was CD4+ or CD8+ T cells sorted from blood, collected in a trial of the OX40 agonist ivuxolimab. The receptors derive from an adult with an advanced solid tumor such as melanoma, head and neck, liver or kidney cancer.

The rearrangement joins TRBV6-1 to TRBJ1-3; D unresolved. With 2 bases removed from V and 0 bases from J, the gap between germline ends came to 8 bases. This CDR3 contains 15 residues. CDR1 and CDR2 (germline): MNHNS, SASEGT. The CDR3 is CASSEREDSGNTIYF. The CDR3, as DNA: TGTGCCAGCAGTGAACGGGAGGACTCTGGAAACACCATATATTTT.

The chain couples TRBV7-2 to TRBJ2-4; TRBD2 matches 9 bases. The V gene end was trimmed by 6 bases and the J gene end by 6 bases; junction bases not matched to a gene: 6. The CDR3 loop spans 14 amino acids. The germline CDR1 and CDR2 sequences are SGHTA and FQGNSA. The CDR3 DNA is TGTGCCAGCAGTCCATCTAGCGGGGTAAACATTCAGTACTTC. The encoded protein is CASSPSSGVNIQYF.

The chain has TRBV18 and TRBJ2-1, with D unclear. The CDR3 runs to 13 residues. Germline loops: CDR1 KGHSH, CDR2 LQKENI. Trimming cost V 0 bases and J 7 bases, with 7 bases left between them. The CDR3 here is CASSPPPGNEQFF. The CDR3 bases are TGTGCCAGCTCACCACCGCCCGGTAATGAGCAGTTCTTC.

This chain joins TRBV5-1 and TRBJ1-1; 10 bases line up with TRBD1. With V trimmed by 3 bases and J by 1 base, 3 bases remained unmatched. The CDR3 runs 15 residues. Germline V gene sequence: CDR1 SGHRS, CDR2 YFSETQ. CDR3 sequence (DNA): TGCGCCAGCAGCTCGGGGACAGGGGCGAACACTGAAGCTTTCTTT. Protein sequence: CASSSGTGANTEAFF.

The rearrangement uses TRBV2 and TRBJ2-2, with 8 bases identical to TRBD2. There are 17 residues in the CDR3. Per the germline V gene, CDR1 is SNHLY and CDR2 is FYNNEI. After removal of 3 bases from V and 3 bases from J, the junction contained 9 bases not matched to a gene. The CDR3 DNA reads TGTGCCAGCAGTGAGCGGGGGGCCGGGAGAGACACCGGGGAGCTGTTTTTT. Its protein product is CASSERGAGRDTGELFF.

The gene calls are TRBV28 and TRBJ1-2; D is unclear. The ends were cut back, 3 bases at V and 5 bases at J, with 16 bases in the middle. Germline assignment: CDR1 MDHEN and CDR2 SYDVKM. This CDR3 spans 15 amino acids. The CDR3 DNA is TGTGCCAGCAGTTTTGCTCCGGTAGTACAATATGGCTACACCTTC. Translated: CASSFAPVVQYGYTF.

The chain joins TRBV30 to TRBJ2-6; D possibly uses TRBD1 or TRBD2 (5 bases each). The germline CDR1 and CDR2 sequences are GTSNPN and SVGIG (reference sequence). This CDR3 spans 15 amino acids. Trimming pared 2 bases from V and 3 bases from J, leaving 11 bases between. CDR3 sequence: CAWSSERGGANVLTF. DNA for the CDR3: TGTGCCTGGAGTTCTGAGAGGGGTGGGGCCAACGTCCTGACTTTC.

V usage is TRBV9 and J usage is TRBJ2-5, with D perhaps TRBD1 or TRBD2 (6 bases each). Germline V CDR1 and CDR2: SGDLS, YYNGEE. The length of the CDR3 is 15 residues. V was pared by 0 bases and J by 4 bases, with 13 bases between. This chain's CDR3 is CASSVETGGAETQYF. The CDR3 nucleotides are TGTGCCAGCAGCGTAGAGACAGGAGGGGCAGAGACCCAGTACTTC.